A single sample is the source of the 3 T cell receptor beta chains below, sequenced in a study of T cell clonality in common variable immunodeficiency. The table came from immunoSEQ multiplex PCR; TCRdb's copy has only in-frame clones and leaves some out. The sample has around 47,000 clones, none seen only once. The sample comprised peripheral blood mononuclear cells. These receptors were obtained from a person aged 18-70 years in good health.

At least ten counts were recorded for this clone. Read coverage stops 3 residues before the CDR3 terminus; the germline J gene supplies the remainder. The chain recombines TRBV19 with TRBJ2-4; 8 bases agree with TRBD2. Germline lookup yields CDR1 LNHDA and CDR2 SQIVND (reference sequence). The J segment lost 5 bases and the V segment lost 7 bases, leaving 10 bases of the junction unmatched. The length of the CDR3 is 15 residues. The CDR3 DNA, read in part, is TGTGCCAGTATGGGGCTTGCACTAGCGGAAAACATT. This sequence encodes CASMGLALAENI. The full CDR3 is CASMGLALAENIQYF.

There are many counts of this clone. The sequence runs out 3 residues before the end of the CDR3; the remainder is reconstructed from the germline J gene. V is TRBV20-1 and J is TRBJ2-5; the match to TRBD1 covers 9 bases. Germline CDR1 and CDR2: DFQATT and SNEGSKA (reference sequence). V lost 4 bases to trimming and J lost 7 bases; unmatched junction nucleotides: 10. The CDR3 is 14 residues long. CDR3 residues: CSATRDRVHGTQYF. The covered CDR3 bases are TGCAGTGCTACAAGGGACAGGGTGCATGGGACC.

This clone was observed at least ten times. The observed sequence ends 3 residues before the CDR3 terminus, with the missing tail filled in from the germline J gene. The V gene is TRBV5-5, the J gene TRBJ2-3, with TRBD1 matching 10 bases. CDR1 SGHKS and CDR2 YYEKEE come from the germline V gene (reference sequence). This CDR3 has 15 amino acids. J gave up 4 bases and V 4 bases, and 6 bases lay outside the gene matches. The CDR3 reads CASSHTGTGADTQYF. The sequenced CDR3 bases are TGTGCCAGCAGCCACACCGGGACAGGGGCAGATACG.